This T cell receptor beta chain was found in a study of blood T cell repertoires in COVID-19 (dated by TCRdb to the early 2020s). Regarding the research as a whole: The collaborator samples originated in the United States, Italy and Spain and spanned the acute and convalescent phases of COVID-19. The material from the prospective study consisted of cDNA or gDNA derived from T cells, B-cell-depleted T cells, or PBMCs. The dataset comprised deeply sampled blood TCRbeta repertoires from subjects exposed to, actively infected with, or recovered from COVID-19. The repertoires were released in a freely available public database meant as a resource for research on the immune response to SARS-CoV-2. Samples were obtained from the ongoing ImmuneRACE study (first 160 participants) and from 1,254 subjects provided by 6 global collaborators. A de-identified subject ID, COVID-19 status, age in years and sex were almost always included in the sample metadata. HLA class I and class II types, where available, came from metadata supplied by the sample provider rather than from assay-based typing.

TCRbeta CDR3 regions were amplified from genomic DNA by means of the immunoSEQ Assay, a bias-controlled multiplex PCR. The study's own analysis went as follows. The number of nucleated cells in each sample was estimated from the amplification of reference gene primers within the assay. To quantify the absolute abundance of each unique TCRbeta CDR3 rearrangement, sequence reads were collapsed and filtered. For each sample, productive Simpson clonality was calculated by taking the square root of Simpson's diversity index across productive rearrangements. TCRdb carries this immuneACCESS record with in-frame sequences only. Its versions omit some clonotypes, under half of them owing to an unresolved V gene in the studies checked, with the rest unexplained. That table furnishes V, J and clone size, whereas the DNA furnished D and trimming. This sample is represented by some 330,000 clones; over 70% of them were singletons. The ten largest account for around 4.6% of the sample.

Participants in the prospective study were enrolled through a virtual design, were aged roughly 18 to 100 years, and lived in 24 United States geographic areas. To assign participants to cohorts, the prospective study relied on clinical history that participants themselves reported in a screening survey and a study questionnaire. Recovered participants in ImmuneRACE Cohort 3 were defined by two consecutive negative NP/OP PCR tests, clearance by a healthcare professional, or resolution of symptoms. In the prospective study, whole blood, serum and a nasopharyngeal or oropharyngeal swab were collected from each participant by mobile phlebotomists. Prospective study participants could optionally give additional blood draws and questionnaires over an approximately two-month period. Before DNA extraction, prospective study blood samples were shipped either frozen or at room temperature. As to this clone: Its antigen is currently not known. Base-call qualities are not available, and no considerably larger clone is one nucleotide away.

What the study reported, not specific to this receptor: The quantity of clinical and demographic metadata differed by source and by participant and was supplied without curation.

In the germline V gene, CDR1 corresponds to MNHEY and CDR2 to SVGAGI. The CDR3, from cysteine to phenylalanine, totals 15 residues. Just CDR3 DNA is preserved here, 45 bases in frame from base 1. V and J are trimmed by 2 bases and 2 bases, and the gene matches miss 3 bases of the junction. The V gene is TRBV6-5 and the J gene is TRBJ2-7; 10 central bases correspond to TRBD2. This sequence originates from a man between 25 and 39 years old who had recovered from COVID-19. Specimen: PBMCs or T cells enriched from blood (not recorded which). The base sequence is TGTGCCAGCAGTTACACCGGACTAGCGGCCTACGAGCAGTACTTC. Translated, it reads CASSYTGLAAYEQYF.